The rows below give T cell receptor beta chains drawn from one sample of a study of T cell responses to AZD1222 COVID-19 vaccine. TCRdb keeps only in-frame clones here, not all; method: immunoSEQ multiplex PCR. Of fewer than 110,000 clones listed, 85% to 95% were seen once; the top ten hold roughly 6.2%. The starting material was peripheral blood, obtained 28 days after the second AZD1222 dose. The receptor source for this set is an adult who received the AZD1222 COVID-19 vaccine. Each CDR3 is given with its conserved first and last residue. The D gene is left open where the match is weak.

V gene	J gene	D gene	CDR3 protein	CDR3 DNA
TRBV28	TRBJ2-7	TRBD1	CASRPPTGTADYEQYF	TGTGCCAGCAGACCGCCCACCGGGACAGCAGACTACGAGCAGTACTTC
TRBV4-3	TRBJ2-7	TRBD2	CASSPSGRAYYEQYF	TGCGCCAGCAGCCCCAGCGGGAGGGCCTATTACGAGCAGTACTTC
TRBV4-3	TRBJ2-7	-	CASSQGLSTLSRYYEQYF	TGCGCCAGCAGCCAAGGCCTTTCCACACTTTCACGATACTACGAGCAGTACTTC
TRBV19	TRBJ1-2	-	CASSLGTSDLNGYTF	TGTGCCAGTAGTCTAGGGACTTCGGATTTAAATGGCTACACCTTC
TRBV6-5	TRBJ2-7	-	CASSPWDNLYEQYF	TGTGCCAGCAGTCCCTGGGATAACCTCTACGAGCAGTACTTC
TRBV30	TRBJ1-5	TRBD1	CAWSQRDRGRGQPQHF	TGTGCCTGGAGTCAGCGGGACAGGGGGCGAGGGCAGCCCCAGCATTTT
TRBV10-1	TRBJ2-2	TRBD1	CASSPGQANTGELFF	TGCGCCAGCAGTCCGGGACAGGCCAACACCGGGGAGCTGTTTTTT
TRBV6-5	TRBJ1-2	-	CASSTGPYYGYTF	TGTGCCAGTTCCACAGGGCCTTACTATGGCTACACCTTC
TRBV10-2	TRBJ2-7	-	CASSVGRYEQYF	TGCGCCAGCAGTGTAGGACGCTACGAGCAGTACTTC
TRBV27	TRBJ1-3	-	CASLGFPGNTIYF	TGTGCCAGCCTAGGGTTTCCTGGAAACACCATATATTTT
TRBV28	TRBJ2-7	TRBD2	CASSPGLGHEQYF	TGTGCCAGCTCTCCGGGACTAGGCCACGAGCAGTACTTC
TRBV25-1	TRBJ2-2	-	CASSGPRTTGELFF	TGTGCCAGCAGTGGACCAAGGACCACCGGGGAGCTGTTTTTT
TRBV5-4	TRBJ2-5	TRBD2	CASSRLTSGDQETQYF	TGTGCCAGCAGCCGATTGACTAGCGGGGACCAAGAGACCCAGTACTTC
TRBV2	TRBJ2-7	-	CASSEALGDPSSYEQYF	TGTGCCAGCAGTGAAGCGCTTGGGGATCCGAGCTCCTACGAGCAGTACTTC